The present T cell receptor (beta chain) was sequenced within a study of PD-1 blockade in classical Hodgkin lymphoma. Clones were read by immunoSEQ multiplex PCR, and TCRdb kept only the in-frame ones, dropping some. Of tens of thousands of clones listed, approximately 94% are singletons. This CDR3 is built from 15 residues. As to time point: newly diagnosed, previously untreated cHL patient sample. The rearrangement joins TRBV21-1 to TRBJ1-1; the D call TRBD1 from the table was never checked on the DNA. TRBV21-1 is assigned pseudogene status. Sequenced input: peripheral blood mononuclear cells (PBMCs). This receptor was obtained from a human donor with classical Hodgkin lymphoma. CDR3 coding DNA: TGTGCCAGCAGCAACCGATGGCCCATGAACACTGAAGCTTTCTTT. This translates into CASSNRWPMNTEAFF.